This T cell receptor (beta chain) was recovered during a study of T cell repertoires in cytomegalovirus infection. About the study: Through public TCR beta signatures, both CMV infection and matching HLA type were indicated.

The V gene end was trimmed by 6 bases and the J gene end by 5 bases; junction bases not matched to a gene: 7. This CDR3 spans 15 amino acids. Germline CDR1 SGHTA, CDR2 FQGNSA. As for this clonotype: The antigen is unknown.

Broader study findings: Carriers of CMV plus the relevant HLA were identified by cumulative public TCR beta family frequency. In two of eight donors, the top clonotype was HLA-C-restricted CMV-specific.

From the reads, TCRdb called clonotypes with MiXCR, one entry per CDR3 protein. The sample yields 100,000 to 150,000 distinct CDR3 sequences, about 32% seen once. J is TRBJ2-3 and V is TRBV7-2; TRBD2 aligns across 11 bases. This clonotype originated in a human donor in good health (CMV status not recorded). Some clones in this sample may be carry-over from other donors' samples. The source was CD8+ T cells from cultured PBMCs, collected from culture after CMV antigen stimulation. CDR3 in DNA: TGTGCCAGCAGTCTTAGCGGGGGGGGCGTAGATACGCAGTATTTT. Its protein is CASSLSGGGVDTQYF.